This TCR beta chain emerged from a study of lymphopenia after photon versus proton radiotherapy. Using immunoSEQ multiplex PCR, the repertoire was profiled, and TCRdb retains in-frame clones only, with some absent. Of about 26,000 clones in the sample, less than 90% are singletons; the top ten hold approximately 3.7%. CDR3 length: 16 residues. Germline assignment: CDR1 SEHNR and CDR2 FQNEAQ (reference sequence). Trimming removed 2 bases from V and 1 base from J, with 13 bases in between. The study's findings and limits: Proton therapy kept repertoires fairly stable, unlike photons, which gained effector/memory cells.

Comment on this clone: Its cognate antigen is unknown.

The gene calls are TRBV7-9 and TRBJ2-3; unclear D gene. The sample consisted of peripheral blood, taken from a patient treated with photon-based radiotherapy. The receptor was derived from a woman between 45 and 60 years old with pancreatic cancer. The CDR3 region is CASSLLRPLGTDTQYF. The CDR3 bases are TGTGCCAGCAGCTTACTCCGTCCCCTAGGCACAGATACGCAGTATTTT. The whole variable domain, filled in from reference TRBV7-9 and TRBJ2-3, reads DTGVSQNPRHKITKRGQNVTFRCDPISEHNRLYWYRQTLGQGPEFLTYFQNEAQLEKSRLLSDRFSAERPKGSFSTLEIQRTEQGDSAMYLCASSLLRPLGTDTQYFGPGTRLTVL.